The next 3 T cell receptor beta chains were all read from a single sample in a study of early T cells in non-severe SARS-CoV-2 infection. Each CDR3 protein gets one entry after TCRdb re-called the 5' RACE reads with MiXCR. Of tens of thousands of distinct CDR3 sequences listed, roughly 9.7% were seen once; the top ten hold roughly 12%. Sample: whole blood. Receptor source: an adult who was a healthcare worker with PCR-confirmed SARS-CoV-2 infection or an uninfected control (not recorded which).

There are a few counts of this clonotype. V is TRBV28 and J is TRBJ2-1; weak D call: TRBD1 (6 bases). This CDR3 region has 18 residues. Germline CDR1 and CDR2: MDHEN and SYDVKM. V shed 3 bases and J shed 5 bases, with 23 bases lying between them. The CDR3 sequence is CASSLELRRTAKNNEQFF. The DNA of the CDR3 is TGTGCCAGCAGTTTGGAACTTCGTAGGACAGCGAAAAACAATGAGCAGTTCTTC.

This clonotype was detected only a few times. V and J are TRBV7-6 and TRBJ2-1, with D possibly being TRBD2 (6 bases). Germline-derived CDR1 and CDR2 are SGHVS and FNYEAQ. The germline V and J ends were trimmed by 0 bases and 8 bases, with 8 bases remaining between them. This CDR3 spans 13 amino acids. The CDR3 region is CASSLAGGDEQFF. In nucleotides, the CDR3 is TGTGCCAGCAGCTTAGCGGGAGGCGATGAGCAGTTCTTC. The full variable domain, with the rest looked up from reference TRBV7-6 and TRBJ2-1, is GAGVSQSPRYKVTKRGQDVALRCDPISGHVSLYWYRQALGQGPEFLTYFNYEAQQDKSGLPNDRFSAERPEGSISTLTIQRTEQRDSAMYRCASSLAGGDEQFFGPGTRLTVL.

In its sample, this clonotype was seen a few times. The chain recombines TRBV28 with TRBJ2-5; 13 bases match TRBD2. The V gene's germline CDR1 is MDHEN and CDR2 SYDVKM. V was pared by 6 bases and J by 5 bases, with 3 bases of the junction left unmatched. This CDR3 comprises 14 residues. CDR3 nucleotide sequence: TGTGCCAGCAGGAAGGGACTAGCGGGGGAGACCCAGTACTTC. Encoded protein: CASRKGLAGETQYF. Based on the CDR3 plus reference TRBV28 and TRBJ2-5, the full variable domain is DVKVTQSSRYLVKRTGEKVFLECVQDMDHENMFWYRQDPGLGLRLIYFSYDVKMKEKGDIPEGYSVSREKKERFSLILESASTNQTSMYLCASRKGLAGETQYFGPGTRLLVL.